This T cell receptor (beta chain) is drawn from a study of blood T cell repertoires in COVID-19. Across the whole study: Specimens from acute and convalescent COVID-19 originated in the United States, Italy and Spain. From T cells, B-cell-depleted T cells, or PBMCs came the material, which was cDNA or gDNA.

This CDR3 region has 17 residues. CDR1 is MGHDK, CDR2 SYGVNS, per germline. V was clipped by 2 bases and J by 0 bases, with 13 bases between them. Original data processing: Amplifying reference gene primers gave estimates of nucleated cell counts. Sequenced by immunoSEQ multiplex PCR; TCRdb stores in-frame clones only, minus some. From that table come the V and J calls and clone size; the DNA was used to work out D and trimming. The sample lists roughly 160,000 clones, just over 90% occurring once. The sample comprised peripheral blood. The TCR originated in a man between 18 and 35 years old with acute or convalescent COVID-19. This chain uses TRBV25-1 with TRBJ1-4, with D possibly being TRBD1 (6 bases). CDR3 nucleotides: TGTGCCAGCAGTGAAGCGGGCAGGGGCGCAACTAATGAAAAACTGTTTTTT. This sequence encodes CASSEAGRGATNEKLFF. Full variable domain (rest looked up from reference TRBV25-1 and TRBJ1-4): EADIYQTPRYLVIGTGKKITLECSQTMGHDKMYWYQQDPGMELHLIHYSYGVNSTEKGDLSSESTVSRIRTEHFPLTLESARPSHTSQYLCASSEAGRGATNEKLFFGSGTQLSVL.